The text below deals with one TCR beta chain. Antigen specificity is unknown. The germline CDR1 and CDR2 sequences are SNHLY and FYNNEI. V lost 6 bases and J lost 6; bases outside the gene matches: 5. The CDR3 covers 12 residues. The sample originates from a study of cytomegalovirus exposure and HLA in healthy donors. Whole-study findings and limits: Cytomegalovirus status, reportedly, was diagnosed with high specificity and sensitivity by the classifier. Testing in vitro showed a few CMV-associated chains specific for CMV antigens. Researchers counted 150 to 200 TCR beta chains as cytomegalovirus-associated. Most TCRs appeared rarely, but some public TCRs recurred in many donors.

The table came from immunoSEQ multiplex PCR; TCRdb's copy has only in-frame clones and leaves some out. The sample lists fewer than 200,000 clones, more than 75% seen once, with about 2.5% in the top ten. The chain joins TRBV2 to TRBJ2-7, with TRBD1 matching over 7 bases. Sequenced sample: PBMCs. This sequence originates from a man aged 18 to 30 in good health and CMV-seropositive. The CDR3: CASRPDRVEQYF. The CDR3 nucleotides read TGTGCCAGCAGACCCGACAGGGTCGAGCAGTACTTC.